One sample yielded the 29 T cell receptor beta chains listed below, sequenced in a study of beta chain features in type 1 diabetes. The sequenced template was cDNA made from the entire isolated RNA. This table comes from immunoSEQ multiplex PCR, and its TCRdb copy is limited to in-frame clones, with some not included. In the table there are under 900,000 clones, roughly 17% of which are singletons. The sample was naive CD4+ T cells from blood. These receptors all stem from a woman between 18 and 30 years old in good health.

The V and J genes are TRBV29-1 and TRBJ2-3, with 8 bases lining up with TRBD1. Germline CDR1 is SQVTM and CDR2 is ANQGSEA. There are 14 residues in the CDR3. The V segment lost 6 bases and the J segment 1 base; nucleotides outside the gene matches: 6. The CDR3 region has the DNA TGCAGCGTGGACCCGGGACAGGGCACAGATACGCAGTATTTT. Its protein product is CSVDPGQGTDTQYF.

CDR3 protein: CASSFSPQQVWQETQYF. The CDR3 nucleotides read TGTGCCAGCAGCTTTAGTCCCCAACAGGTCTGGCAAGAGACCCAGTACTTC. This chain joins TRBV7-9 and TRBJ2-5, with a weak D call TRBD1 (5 bases). V gave up 3 bases and J gave up 2 bases, with 19 bases separating them. Germline V CDR1 and CDR2: SEHNR, FQNEAQ (reference sequence). This CDR3 region has 17 residues.

J is TRBJ2-1 and V is TRBV14, with D possibly being TRBD2 (5 bases). Germline CDR1 is SGHDN and CDR2 is FVKESK. CDR3 length: 14 amino acids. V lost 4 bases, J lost 1 base, and 8 bases lay in between. The CDR3 sequence: CASSLAGSYNEQFF. CDR3 sequence (DNA): TGTGCCAGCAGCCTCGCGGGTTCCTACAATGAGCAGTTCTTC.

This chain links TRBV7-2 with TRBJ2-5; maybe TRBD1 (5 bases). CDR3 length: 14 residues. CDR1 is SGHTA, CDR2 FQGNSA, per germline. Trimming pared 5 bases from V and 5 bases from J, leaving 15 bases between. This CDR3 is CASSAQAHAETQYF. DNA for the CDR3: TGTGCCAGCAGCGCACAGGCCCACGCGGAGACCCAGTACTTC.

This clone has only a few counts. The chain employs TRBV28 and TRBJ1-2; possible D gene TRBD1, 5 bases. The V and J ends lost 4 bases and 8 bases respectively, with 17 bases between them. CDR1 and CDR2 (germline): MDHEN, SYDVKM. The CDR3 extends over 14 amino acids. DNA of the CDR3: TGTGCCAGCAGTTACTGGGGCAATGCGCTCGGCTACACCTTC. It translates to CASSYWGNALGYTF.

As concerns this clone: The sample holds other DNA sequences that translate to the same CDR3. This chain uses TRBV7-2 with TRBJ2-1, with D unclear. The germline V gene encodes CDR1 SGHTA and CDR2 FQGNSA. V lost 1 base to trimming and J lost 4 bases, with 8 bases between them. The CDR3 is 14 residues long. CDR3: CASSLDLFYNEQFF. Written as DNA, the CDR3 is TGTGCCAGCAGCTTAGACTTATTTTACAATGAGCAGTTCTTC.

This chain links TRBV19 with TRBJ2-1, with 8 bases lining up with TRBD1. Per germline, CDR1 LNHDA and CDR2 SQIVND (reference sequence). The CDR3 is made up of 13 amino acids. V lost 6 bases to trimming and J lost 6 bases; unmatched junction nucleotides: 4. The DNA of the CDR3 is TGTGCCAGTAGAGGGACAGGACTCAATGAGCAGTTCTTC. It yields the protein CASRGTGLNEQFF.

About this clone: This sample also contains other DNA sequences that code for the same CDR3. The chain recombines TRBV9 with TRBJ2-3, with 8 bases identical to TRBD2. Germline V gene data show CDR1 as SGDLS and CDR2 as YYNGEE. The V segment lost 2 bases and the J segment 4 bases; nucleotides outside the gene matches: 6. The CDR3 has 15 residues. CDR3 protein: CASSVASGSPDTQYF. The CDR3, as DNA: TGTGCCAGCAGCGTTGCCAGCGGGAGTCCAGATACGCAGTATTTT.

The gene calls are TRBV5-4 and TRBJ2-3, with 8 positions matching TRBD2. With 4 bases clipped from V and 0 bases from J, the junction kept 10 bases outside the gene matches. The germline V gene encodes CDR1 SGHNT and CDR2 YYREEE (reference sequence). The CDR3 has 17 amino acids. The CDR3 loop is CASSPPGTSYSTDTQYF. CDR3 DNA sequence: TGTGCCAGCAGCCCACCCGGGACTAGTTATAGCACAGATACGCAGTATTTT.

This clone was counted only a few times. The gene calls are TRBV6-5 and TRBJ2-1; D gene uncertain. Trimming cost V 2 bases and J 4 bases, with 6 bases left between them. The germline gives CDR1 MNHEY, CDR2 SVGAGI. CDR3 length equals 13 residues. In DNA, the CDR3 is TGTGCCAGCAGTTACGATTTTTACAATGAGCAGTTCTTC. Encoded protein: CASSYDFYNEQFF.

There are a few counts of this clone. V usage is TRBV7-9 and J usage is TRBJ1-4; D gene ambiguous. Trimming stripped 2 bases from V and 4 bases from J, with 11 bases between. The CDR3 runs to 15 residues. Germline V gene lookup returns CDR1 SEHNR and CDR2 FQNEAQ (reference sequence). The CDR3 loop is CASSLRGGGNEKLFF. The CDR3 coding sequence is TGTGCCAGCAGCTTAAGAGGCGGTGGTAATGAAAAACTGTTTTTT.

A few counts support this clone. The chain has TRBV4-2 and TRBJ2-7; D uncertain. The V end was cut by 2 bases, the J end by 2 bases, with 4 bases between. CDR1 and CDR2 (germline): LGHNA, YNFKEQ. The CDR3 runs to 12 residues. CDR3 nucleotide sequence: TGTGCCAGCAGCCAAAGTCCCTACGAGCAGTACTTC. This encodes CASSQSPYEQYF.

On this clone itself: Other nucleotide sequences from this sample produce the same CDR3. V gene TRBV5-1 combines with J gene TRBJ1-1; TRBD1 might be the D (5 bases). This CDR3 has 14 amino acids. Trimming took 4 bases from V and 0 from J, leaving 10 bases between them. Germline assignment: CDR1 SGHRS and CDR2 YFSETQ. In DNA, the CDR3 is TGCGCCAGCAGCCTTCAGGGTATGAACACTGAAGCTTTCTTT. Amino acid sequence: CASSLQGMNTEAFF.

The genes are TRBV6-5 and TRBJ2-7; 9 bases align to TRBD2. Germline-derived CDR1 and CDR2 are MNHEY and SVGAGI. This CDR3 is 15 amino acids long. V dropped 7 bases and J dropped 0; count of bases not matched to a gene: 7. For the CDR3, the DNA is TGTGCCAGCACGTCGACTAGCGGTAGCTCCTACGAGCAGTACTTC. Protein product: CASTSTSGSSYEQYF.

The V gene is TRBV29-1, the J gene TRBJ2-1; D gene ambiguous. The CDR3 is 14 residues long. With 4 bases removed from V and 0 bases from J, the gap between germline ends came to 10 bases. The germline V gene encodes CDR1 SQVTM and CDR2 ANQGSEA. CDR3 protein: CSVGRPSSYNEQFF. The CDR3, as DNA: TGCAGCGTTGGGAGACCCAGCTCCTACAATGAGCAGTTCTTC.

V is TRBV2 and J is TRBJ2-2; 11 bases are shared with TRBD2. CDR1 and CDR2 from the germline V gene are SNHLY and FYNNEI. V was pared by 5 bases and J by 2 bases, with 1 base of the junction left unmatched. The CDR3 extends over 15 amino acids. CDR3 loop: CASSLAGGNTGELFF. The CDR3, as DNA: TGTGCCAGCAGTCTAGCGGGGGGTAACACCGGGGAGCTGTTTTTT.

This clone occurred a few times. The V call is TRBV7-9, the J call TRBJ2-2; 7 positions match TRBD1. The CDR3 runs 16 residues. Per the germline V gene, CDR1 is SEHNR and CDR2 is FQNEAQ (reference sequence). V was clipped by 6 bases and J by 4 bases; unmatched bases: 11. CDR3: CASSPLRGRVTGELFF. Written as DNA, the CDR3 is TGTGCCAGCAGTCCTTTGAGGGGGCGCGTCACCGGGGAGCTGTTTTTT.

This clone showed up just a few times. J is TRBJ2-2 and V is TRBV7-2, with unresolved D. The CDR3 is made up of 16 amino acids. CDR1 and CDR2 (germline): SGHTA, FQGNSA. Trimming shortened V by 1 base and J by 6 bases, and 15 bases separated the two germline ends. The CDR3: CASSLGARWEAGELFF. CDR3 DNA: TGTGCCAGCAGCTTAGGGGCCAGATGGGAAGCCGGGGAGCTGTTTTTT.

This clone was recorded a few times. The chain recombines TRBV4-3 with TRBJ1-5; D is ambiguous. Germline CDR1 LGHNA, CDR2 YSLEER. Deletions cut 0 bases from V and 3 bases from J, with 9 bases between. CDR3 size: 15 residues. Here the CDR3 reads CASSQDLGVNQPQHF. The CDR3, as DNA: TGCGCCAGCAGCCAAGATCTCGGGGTCAATCAGCCCCAGCATTTT.

This clone was seen a handful of times. This sequence joins TRBV20-1 and TRBJ1-1; D is unresolved. CDR1 and CDR2 (germline): DFQATT, SNEGSKA (reference sequence). The CDR3 has 10 amino acids. Trimming left V 5 bases short and J 4 bases short, with 5 bases between. The CDR3 DNA follows: TGCAGTGCTCAGTTCACTGAAGCTTTCTTT. Protein: CSAQFTEAFF.

A single count supports this clone. CDR3 loop: CASSWGKGGNQPQHF. The CDR3 DNA is TGTGCCAGCAGTTGGGGAAAAGGGGGCAATCAGCCCCAGCATTTT. The gene calls are TRBV27 and TRBJ1-5, with D possibly being TRBD1 (5 bases). Germline values: CDR1 MNHEY, CDR2 SMNVEV (reference sequence). Trimming removed 4 bases at V and 2 bases at J, with 12 bases between. CDR3 length equals 15 residues.

This clone was picked up one time. The J gene is TRBJ1-1, the V gene TRBV11-1, with D tentatively TRBD1 (6 bases). Trimming left V 4 bases short and J 0 bases short, with 9 bases between. This CDR3 contains 14 residues. Germline V gene data show CDR1 as SGHAT and CDR2 as FQDESV (reference sequence). CDR3 in DNA: TGTGCCAGCAGCTACAGGGAATTGAACACTGAAGCTTTCTTT. Its translation: CASSYRELNTEAFF.

This clone came up a few times. The V call is TRBV21-1, the J call TRBJ2-3; the D call of TRBD2 is as the table states it, not checked on the DNA. TRBV21-1 is assigned pseudogene status. This CDR3 spans 18 amino acids. DNA for the CDR3: TGTGCCAGCAGCAAATGGGGACCGGGAGGAAGTTACACAGATACGCAGTATTTT. Translated, it gives CASSKWGPGGSYTDTQYF.

This chain links TRBV5-6 with TRBJ1-1, with D uncertain. V lost 4 bases and J 1 base, leaving 11 bases between the germline ends. CDR1 SGHDT and CDR2 YYEEEE come from the germline V gene. This CDR3 has 14 amino acids. CDR3 residues: CASSVPPANTEAFF. The DNA for the CDR3 is TGTGCCAGCAGCGTTCCCCCGGCGAACACTGAAGCTTTCTTT.

This clone was counted only a few times. The chain couples TRBV7-9 to TRBJ2-1, with a tentative D call TRBD2 (5 bases). CDR1 is SEHNR, CDR2 FQNEAQ, per germline (reference sequence). V was shortened by 0 bases and J by 4 bases, with 7 bases between the two germline ends. The CDR3 is 14 amino acids. As DNA, the CDR3 is TGTGCCAGCAGCTTAGCGGGAGAGTACAATGAGCAGTTCTTC. It codes for CASSLAGEYNEQFF.

In its sample, this clone was seen a few times. The genes are TRBV7-2 and TRBJ2-7; TRBD1 matches 10 bases. Germline lookup yields CDR1 SGHTA and CDR2 FQGNSA. The junction had 3 bases not matched to a gene; V was cut back by 1 base and J by 3 bases. The CDR3 runs to 15 residues. As DNA, the CDR3 is TGTGCCAGCAGCTTAGGGGGACAGGGGAACTACGAGCAGTACTTC. Its protein product is CASSLGGQGNYEQYF.

This clone was seen a few times. J is TRBJ2-3 and V is TRBV4-2, with 8 bases fitting TRBD2. CDR3 size: 15 residues. Germline CDR1 reads LGHNA; CDR2 reads YNFKEQ. Trimming removed 3 bases from V and 5 bases from J; junction bases left unmatched: 7. The CDR3 reads CASSHTGTRGDTQYF. The CDR3 bases are TGTGCCAGCAGCCATACCGGGACTAGAGGAGATACGCAGTATTTT.

This clone was recorded a few times. V and J are TRBV10-3 and TRBJ1-4; D possibly corresponds to TRBD1 (5 bases). Per the germline V gene, CDR1 is ENHRY and CDR2 is SYGVKD. CDR3 size: 15 residues. V was shortened by 6 bases and J by 10 bases, with 21 bases between the two germline ends. The CDR3 DNA follows: TGTGCCATCAGCGAAGCAAGGGACGCGGGAAGAAAACTGTTTTTT. Translating gives CAISEARDAGRKLFF.

The chain uses TRBV4-1 and TRBJ2-1, with TRBD1 matching over 10 bases. Germline V lookup: CDR1 MGHRA, CDR2 YSYEKL. The length of the CDR3 is 18 residues. Germline trimming cut 2 bases from V and 5 bases from J; bases unmatched to any gene: 12. The CDR3 region is CASSQPRTGTGANNEQFF. CDR3 in DNA: TGCGCCAGCAGCCAACCCAGGACCGGGACAGGGGCCAACAATGAGCAGTTCTTC.